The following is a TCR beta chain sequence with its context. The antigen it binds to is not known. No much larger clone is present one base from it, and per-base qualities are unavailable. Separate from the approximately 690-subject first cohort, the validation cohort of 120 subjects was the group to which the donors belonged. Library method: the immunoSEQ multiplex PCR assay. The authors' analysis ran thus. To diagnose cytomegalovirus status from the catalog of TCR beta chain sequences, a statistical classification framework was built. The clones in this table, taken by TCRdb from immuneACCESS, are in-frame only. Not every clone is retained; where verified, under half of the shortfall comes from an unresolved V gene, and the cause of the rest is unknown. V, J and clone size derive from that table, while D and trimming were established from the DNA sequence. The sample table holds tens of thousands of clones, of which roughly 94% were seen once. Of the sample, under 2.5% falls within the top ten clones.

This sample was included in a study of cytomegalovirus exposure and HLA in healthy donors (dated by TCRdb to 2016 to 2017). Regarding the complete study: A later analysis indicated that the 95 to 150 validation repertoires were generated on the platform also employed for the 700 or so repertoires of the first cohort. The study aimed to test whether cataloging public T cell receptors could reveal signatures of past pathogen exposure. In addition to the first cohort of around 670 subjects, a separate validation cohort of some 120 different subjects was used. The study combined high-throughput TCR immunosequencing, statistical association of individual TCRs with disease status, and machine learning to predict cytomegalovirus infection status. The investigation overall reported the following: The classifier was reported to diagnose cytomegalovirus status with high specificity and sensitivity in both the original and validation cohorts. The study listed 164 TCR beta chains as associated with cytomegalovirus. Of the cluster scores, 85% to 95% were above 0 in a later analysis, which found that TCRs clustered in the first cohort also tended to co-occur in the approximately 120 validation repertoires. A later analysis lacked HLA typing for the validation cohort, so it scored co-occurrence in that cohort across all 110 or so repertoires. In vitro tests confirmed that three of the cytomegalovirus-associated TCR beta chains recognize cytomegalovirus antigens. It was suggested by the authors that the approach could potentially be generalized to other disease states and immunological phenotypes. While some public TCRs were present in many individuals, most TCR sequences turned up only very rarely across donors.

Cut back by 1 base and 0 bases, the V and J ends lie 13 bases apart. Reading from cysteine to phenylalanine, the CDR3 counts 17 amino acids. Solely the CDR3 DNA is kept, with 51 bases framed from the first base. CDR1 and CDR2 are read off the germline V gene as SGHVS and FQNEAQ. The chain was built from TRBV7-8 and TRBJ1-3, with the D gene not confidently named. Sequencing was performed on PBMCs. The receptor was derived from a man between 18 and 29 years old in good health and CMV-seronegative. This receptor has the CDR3 CASSLVGPGSSGNTIYF. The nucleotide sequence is TGTGCCAGCAGCTTAGTCGGGCCGGGGAGCTCTGGAAACACCATATATTTT.